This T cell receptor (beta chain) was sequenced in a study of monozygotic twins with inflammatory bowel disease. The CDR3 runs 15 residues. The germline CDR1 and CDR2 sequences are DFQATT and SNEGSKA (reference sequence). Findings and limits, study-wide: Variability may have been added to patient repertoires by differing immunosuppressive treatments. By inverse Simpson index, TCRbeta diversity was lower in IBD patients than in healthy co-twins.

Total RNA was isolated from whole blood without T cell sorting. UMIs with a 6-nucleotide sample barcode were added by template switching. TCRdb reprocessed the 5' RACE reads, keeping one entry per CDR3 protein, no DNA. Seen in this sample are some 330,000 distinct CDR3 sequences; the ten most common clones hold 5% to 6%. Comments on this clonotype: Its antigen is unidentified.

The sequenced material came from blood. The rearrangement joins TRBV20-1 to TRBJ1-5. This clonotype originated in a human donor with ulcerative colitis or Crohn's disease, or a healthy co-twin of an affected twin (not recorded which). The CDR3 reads CSARDAQTGNQPQHF.